This is a list of T cell receptor beta chains from one sample in a study of CD8+CD57+ T cells in acquired aplastic anemia. TCRdb re-called the reads with MiXCR, one entry per CDR3 protein. The data contain some 140,000 distinct CDR3 sequences, around half of them singletons. Sequencing used sorted CD4+, CD8+, or CD8+CD57+ T cells (not recorded which) from PBMCs. The receptors derive from a human donor with aplastic anemia. CDR3s include the opening cysteine and the closing phenylalanine or tryptophan. A D gene is named only where the DNA matches it firmly. The size of a clone is reported for some rows only, either as once, few or many, or as a class for expanded clones.

TRBJ2-7	TRBD2	NA	TRBV14	CASSQLAGGEQYF	TGTGCCAGCAGCCAACTAGCGGGAGGCGAGCAGTACTTC
TRBJ1-6	NA	NA	TRBV7-2	CASSLWARSPLHF	TGTGCCAGCAGCTTATGGGCGCGATCACCCCTCCACTTT
TRBJ1-1	NA	many	TRBV6-2/TRBV6-3	CASTAPRGNTEAFF	TGTGCCAGCACGGCCCCGAGGGGGAACACTGAAGCTTTCTTT
TRBJ2-7	NA	many	TRBV12-3/TRBV12-4	CASSLVTTYEQYF	TGTGCCAGCAGTTTGGTGACTACCTACGAGCAGTACTTC
TRBJ2-2	TRBD1	NA	TRBV19	CASSTRQGAGGELFF	TGTGCCAGTAGTACGAGACAGGGGGCAGGCGGGGAGCTGTTTTTT
TRBJ2-3	NA	few	TRBV10-3	CATGDSSSTDTQYF	TGTGCCACGGGCGACAGTTCTAGCACAGATACGCAGTATTTT
TRBJ1-1	NA	many	TRBV11-1	CASSLNDPQGLLNTEAFF	TGTGCCAGCAGCTTAAACGACCCCCAGGGTCTGCTGAACACTGAAGCTTTCTTT
TRBJ2-7	TRBD1	many	TRBV4-1	CASSHRQGEWDEQYF	TGCGCCAGCAGCCACCGACAGGGGGAGTGGGACGAGCAGTACTTC
TRBJ1-1	NA	NA	TRBV14	CASSPPRWDTEAFF	TGTGCCAGCAGCCCCCCCCGCTGGGACACTGAAGCTTTCTTT
TRBJ1-2	NA	once	TRBV2	CASTASNYGYTF	TGTGCCAGTACAGCCTCTAACTATGGCTACACCTTC
TRBJ2-7	NA	NA	TRBV5-4	CASSLEPGLGYEQYF	TGTGCCAGCAGCTTGGAGCCAGGGTTAGGCTACGAGCAGTACTTC
TRBJ2-5	NA	medium-sized	TRBV24-1	CATSVGETQYF	TGTGCCACCAGTGTTGGAGAGACCCAGTACTTC
TRBJ1-1	NA	many	TRBV6-5	CATAGGMRNTEAFF	TGTGCCACCGCGGGTGGGATGAGAAACACTGAAGCTTTCTTT
TRBJ2-3	NA	many	TRBV6-5	CASSYSAWGLADTQYF	TGTGCCAGCAGTTACTCGGCTTGGGGTCTCGCAGATACGCAGTATTTT
TRBJ2-7	TRBD1	NA	TRBV29-1	CSPGQVSYEQYF	TGCAGCCCCGGACAGGTTTCCTACGAGCAGTACTTC
TRBJ2-1	NA	NA	TRBV2	CASIGGQFF	TGTGCCAGCATAGGTGGGCAGTTCTTC
TRBJ1-2	NA	NA	TRBV6-5	CASSFSSGFSLSYGYTF	TGCGCCAGCAGTTTCTCCTCGGGGTTCAGCCTTTCCTATGGCTACACCTTC
TRBJ1-2	NA	NA	TRBV11-1	CASSSQMGYGYTF	TGTGCCAGCAGTTCCCAGATGGGCTATGGCTACACCTTC
TRBJ1-5	TRBD1	medium-sized	TRBV27	CASSSTGTVAHQHF	TGTGCCAGCAGTTCAACAGGGACAGTCGCTCATCAGCATTTT
TRBJ1-1	NA	NA	TRBV4-1	CASSQGTGPLTEAFF	TGCGCCAGCAGCCAAGGAACAGGGCCCCTGACTGAAGCTTTCTTT